This T cell receptor beta chain stems from a study of blood T cell repertoires in COVID-19. This CDR3 contains 15 residues. The V gene end was trimmed by 3 bases and the J gene end by 6 bases; junction bases not matched to a gene: 8. Germline CDR1 and CDR2: GTSNPN and SVGIG (reference sequence). Here immunoSEQ multiplex PCR was the method, and the copy in TCRdb shows in-frame clones only, minus some. The repertoire holds approximately 380,000 clones, with around 89% as singletons. What was sequenced was PBMCs or T cells enriched from blood (not recorded which). This clonotype was obtained from a woman younger than 30 who had recovered from COVID-19. V gene TRBV30 combines with J gene TRBJ2-3, with 11 bases lining up with TRBD2. CDR3 sequence: CAWSAFLAGGDTQYF. The CDR3 nucleotides are TGTGCCTGGAGCGCATTCTTAGCGGGGGGGGATACGCAGTATTTT.